A selection of T cell receptor beta chains follows, all from one sample in a study of regulatory T cells in long-lasting Graves disease. TCRdb redid the calling of the multiplex PCR reads with MiXCR, one entry per CDR3 protein. This sample yields hundreds of thousands of distinct CDR3 sequences, of which around 17% are seen a single time; around 19% belongs to the top ten. These data also featured in a second study, about T cells in Graves' hyperthyroidism and ophthalmopathy.

Sequencing used peripheral blood mononuclear cells (PBMCs), obtained at new diagnosis, from a patient treated with antithyroid drugs. The receptors here all came from a woman in her twenties or thirties with Graves disease. CDR3s include the opening cysteine and the closing phenylalanine or tryptophan. A D gene is named only where the DNA matches it firmly. The listing skips clone size in some rows; elsewhere it reads once, few, many or a size class.

CDR3nt: TGTGCCAGCAGCTTAGTCCCGGGGCTAGGGAGGAACGAGCAGTACTTC
CDR3aa: CASSLVPGLGRNEQYF
j_gene: TRBJ2-7
v_gene: TRBV7-2
d_gene: -
abundance: many

CDR3nt: TGTGCCAGCAGAAAAGGACAGGGACGAGGGACCCAGTACTTC
CDR3aa: CASRKGQGRGTQYF
j_gene: TRBJ2-5
v_gene: TRBV28
d_gene: TRBD1
abundance: many

CDR3nt: TGTGCCAGCAGGCGGTCTCCCGGGACTAGCGCGGGGGTAGGGGAGCTGTTTTTT
CDR3aa: CASRRSPGTSAGVGELFF
j_gene: TRBJ2-2
v_gene: TRBV2
d_gene: TRBD2
abundance: -

CDR3nt: TGTGCCAGCAGCCGAGAAATCACCGGGGAGCTGTTTTTT
CDR3aa: CASSREITGELFF
j_gene: TRBJ2-2
v_gene: TRBV14
d_gene: -
abundance: -

CDR3nt: TGTGCCAGCAGTTTAAGTGGAAGAGAGGGGACCCAGTACTTC
CDR3aa: CASSLSGREGTQYF
j_gene: TRBJ2-5
v_gene: TRBV28
d_gene: -
abundance: many

CDR3nt: TGTGCCAGCCAGGATGGTGTGGGTTACGAGCAGTACTTC
CDR3aa: CASQDGVGYEQYF
j_gene: TRBJ2-7
v_gene: TRBV18
d_gene: -
abundance: -

CDR3nt: TGCAGTGCTAGAGACCCTAATGGGGGGACTAGCGGGAGGCCCCAAGAGACCCAGTACTTC
CDR3aa: CSARDPNGGTSGRPQETQYF
j_gene: TRBJ2-5
v_gene: TRBV20-1
d_gene: TRBD2
abundance: few

CDR3nt: TGTGCCAGCAGCATCGGAGGGGGTAACATTCAGTACTTC
CDR3aa: CASSIGGGNIQYF
j_gene: TRBJ2-4
v_gene: TRBV2
d_gene: -
abundance: many

CDR3nt: TGTGCCATCAGTACGGGGGTGGACACTGAAGCTTTCTTT
CDR3aa: CAISTGVDTEAFF
j_gene: TRBJ1-1
v_gene: TRBV10-3
d_gene: -
abundance: many

CDR3nt: TGTGCCAGCAGACCACTAGCGGGAGTAAATCGGGCGCAGTATTTT
CDR3aa: CASRPLAGVNRAQYF
j_gene: TRBJ2-3
v_gene: TRBV11-2
d_gene: TRBD2
abundance: once

CDR3nt: TGTGCCAGCAGTTACTCGACCCAGGGATTTGGGGAAAAACTGTTTTTT
CDR3aa: CASSYSTQGFGEKLFF
j_gene: TRBJ1-4
v_gene: TRBV6-2/TRBV6-3
d_gene: -
abundance: -

CDR3nt: TGTGCCAGCAGTTTGTATAAGGAGACCCAGTACTTC
CDR3aa: CASSLYKETQYF
j_gene: TRBJ2-5
v_gene: TRBV28
d_gene: -
abundance: many

CDR3nt: TGTGCCAGCAACGACAGGGGTGTTGGTTTGTCGGCTTTCTTT
CDR3aa: CASNDRGVGLSAFF
j_gene: TRBJ1-1
v_gene: TRBV19
d_gene: TRBD1
abundance: few

CDR3nt: TGTGCCAGCAGTTTAATTCCGGGGAATGAGGGGGGTTACAATGAGCAGTTCTTC
CDR3aa: CASSLIPGNEGGYNEQFF
j_gene: TRBJ2-1
v_gene: TRBV12-3/TRBV12-4
d_gene: -
abundance: many

CDR3nt: TGCGCCAGCAGCTTGAAGTTTTCGGCAGGGGGTAGTATTGGGACAGATACGCAGTATTTT
CDR3aa: CASSLKFSAGGSIGTDTQYF
j_gene: TRBJ2-3
v_gene: TRBV5-1
d_gene: TRBD1
abundance: -

CDR3nt: TGTGCCAGCAGCCCGGGACAGGGTCTCAATGAGCAGTTCTTC
CDR3aa: CASSPGQGLNEQFF
j_gene: TRBJ2-1
v_gene: TRBV7-2
d_gene: TRBD1
abundance: many

CDR3nt: TGTGCCAGCAGCCGGAATCGGGACAGGGTTCTCGAAAAACCGTTTTTT
CDR3aa: CASSRNRDRVLEKPFF
j_gene: TRBJ1-4
v_gene: TRBV7-9
d_gene: TRBD1
abundance: -

CDR3nt: TGTGCCAGCAGCTTAGCTGGGACAGGGGGCGCCCATGGCTACACCTTC
CDR3aa: CASSLAGTGGAHGYTF
j_gene: TRBJ1-2
v_gene: TRBV7-9
d_gene: TRBD1
abundance: -

CDR3nt: TGTGCCAGCAGCTTATTGGTTTCAACCGGGGAGCTGTTTTTT
CDR3aa: CASSLLVSTGELFF
j_gene: TRBJ2-2
v_gene: TRBV7-8
d_gene: -
abundance: few

CDR3nt: TGCGCCTGGCAGGGGGCAACATACAATGAGCAGTTCTTC
CDR3aa: CAWQGATYNEQFF
j_gene: TRBJ2-1
v_gene: TRBV20-1
d_gene: TRBD1
abundance: many

CDR3nt: TGTGCCAGCAGCGGCCCTGCTGGGGTGGGTACTGAAGCTTTCTTT
CDR3aa: CASSGPAGVGTEAFF
j_gene: TRBJ1-1
v_gene: TRBV7-9
d_gene: -
abundance: -

CDR3nt: TGTGCCAGCAGTGAGAGGAGCAATCAGCCCCAGCATTTT
CDR3aa: CASSERSNQPQHF
j_gene: TRBJ1-5
v_gene: TRBV2
d_gene: -
abundance: many

CDR3nt: TGTGCCAGCAGTGAAGTTGCGGGAGGGGGGGGGAGGGAGCAGTTCTTC
CDR3aa: CASSEVAGGGGREQFF
j_gene: TRBJ2-1
v_gene: TRBV27
d_gene: TRBD2
abundance: many

CDR3nt: TGTGCCAGCAGCTTGTTGGCCGGCTACACCTTC
CDR3aa: CASSLLAGYTF
j_gene: TRBJ1-2
v_gene: TRBV5-8
d_gene: -
abundance: -

CDR3nt: TGTGCCAGCAGCTTTGGGCGGGAAGCTTTCTTT
CDR3aa: CASSFGREAFF
j_gene: TRBJ1-1
v_gene: TRBV7-9
d_gene: -
abundance: many

CDR3nt: TGTGCCAGCAGTTACTCCCACGGGGGTAGTAATTCACCCCTCCACTTT
CDR3aa: CASSYSHGGSNSPLHF
j_gene: TRBJ1-6
v_gene: TRBV6-5
d_gene: -
abundance: -

CDR3nt: TGTGCCAGCAGCCAATCAGGGCGGGAGACCCAGTACTTC
CDR3aa: CASSQSGRETQYF
j_gene: TRBJ2-5
v_gene: TRBV3-1
d_gene: -
abundance: many

CDR3nt: TGCAGCGTTGTCCCCTCCTACTACGAGCAGTACTTC
CDR3aa: CSVVPSYYEQYF
j_gene: TRBJ2-7
v_gene: TRBV29-1
d_gene: -
abundance: few

CDR3nt: TGTGCCAGCAACCCGCCGGGGGCGCTCGACGAGCAGTACTTC
CDR3aa: CASNPPGALDEQYF
j_gene: TRBJ2-7
v_gene: TRBV28
d_gene: -
abundance: few

CDR3nt: TGCGCCAGCAGTCAGGCGCGGGAGTTTGGGAATGAGCAGTTCTTC
CDR3aa: CASSQAREFGNEQFF
j_gene: TRBJ2-1
v_gene: TRBV4-1
d_gene: TRBD2
abundance: -

CDR3nt: TGTGCCAGCAGCTTATCAGGGACAGGACAGGGCCGCGAGCAGTACTTC
CDR3aa: CASSLSGTGQGREQYF
j_gene: TRBJ2-7
v_gene: TRBV7-3
d_gene: TRBD1
abundance: many